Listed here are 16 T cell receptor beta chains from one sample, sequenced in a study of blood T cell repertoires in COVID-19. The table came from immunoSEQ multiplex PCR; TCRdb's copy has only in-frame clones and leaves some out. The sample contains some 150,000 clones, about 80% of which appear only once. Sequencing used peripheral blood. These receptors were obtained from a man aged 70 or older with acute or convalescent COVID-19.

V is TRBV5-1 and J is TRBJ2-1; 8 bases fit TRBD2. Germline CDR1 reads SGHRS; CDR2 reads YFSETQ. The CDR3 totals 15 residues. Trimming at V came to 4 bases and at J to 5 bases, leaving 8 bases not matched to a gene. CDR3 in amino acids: CASSKGLESDNEQFF. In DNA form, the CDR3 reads TGCGCCAGCAGCAAGGGACTAGAAAGTGACAATGAGCAGTTCTTC.

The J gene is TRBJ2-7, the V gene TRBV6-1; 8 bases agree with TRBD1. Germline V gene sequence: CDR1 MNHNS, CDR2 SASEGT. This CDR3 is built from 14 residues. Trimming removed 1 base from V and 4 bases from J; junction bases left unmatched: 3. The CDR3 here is CASSEGQGAYEQYF. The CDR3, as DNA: TGTGCCAGCAGTGAAGGGCAGGGGGCTTACGAGCAGTACTTC.

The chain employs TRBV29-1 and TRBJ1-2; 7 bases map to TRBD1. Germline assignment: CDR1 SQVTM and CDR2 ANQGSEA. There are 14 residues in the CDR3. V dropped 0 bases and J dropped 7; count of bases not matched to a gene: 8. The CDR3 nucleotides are TGCAGCGTTGAAGATCTTTCCCAGGGGGGTGGCTACACCTTC. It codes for CSVEDLSQGGGYTF. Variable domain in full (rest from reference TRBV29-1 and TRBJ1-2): SAVISQKPSRDICQRGTSLTIQCQVDSQVTMMFWYRQQPGQSLTLIATANQGSEATYESGFVIDKFPISRPNLTFSTLTVSNMSPEDSSIYLCSVEDLSQGGGYTFGSGTRLTVV.

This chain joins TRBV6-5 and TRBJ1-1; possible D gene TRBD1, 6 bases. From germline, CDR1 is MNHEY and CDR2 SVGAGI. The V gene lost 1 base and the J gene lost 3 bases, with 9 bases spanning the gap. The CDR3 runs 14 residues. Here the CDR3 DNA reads TGTGCCAGCAGTTACTTGGCAGGGGACACTGAAGCTTTCTTT. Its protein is CASSYLAGDTEAFF.

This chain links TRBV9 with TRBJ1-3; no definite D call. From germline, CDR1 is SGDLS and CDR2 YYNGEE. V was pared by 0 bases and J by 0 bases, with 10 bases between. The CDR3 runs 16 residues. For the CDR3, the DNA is TGTGCCAGCAGCGTAGCTCGAGCTTTCTCTGGAAACACCATATATTTT. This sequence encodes CASSVARAFSGNTIYF.

Here the CDR3 DNA reads TGTGCCAGCAGCCCTAGCGGGGGGGGTTCCTACGAGCAGTACTTC. It codes for CASSPSGGGSYEQYF. The J gene is TRBJ2-7, the V gene TRBV3-1 (or the pseudogene TRBV3-2), with TRBD2 matching 12 bases. Germline CDR1 LGHDT, CDR2 YNNKEL (reference sequence). The trim removed 4 bases at V and 1 base at J, leaving 2 bases unmatched. This CDR3 region has 15 residues.

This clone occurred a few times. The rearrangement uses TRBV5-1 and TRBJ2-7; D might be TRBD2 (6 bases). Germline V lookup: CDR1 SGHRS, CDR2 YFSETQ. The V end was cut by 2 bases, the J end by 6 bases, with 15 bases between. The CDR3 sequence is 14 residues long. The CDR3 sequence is CASSFMGVTSEQYF. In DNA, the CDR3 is TGCGCCAGCAGCTTTATGGGGGTGACTAGCGAGCAGTACTTC.

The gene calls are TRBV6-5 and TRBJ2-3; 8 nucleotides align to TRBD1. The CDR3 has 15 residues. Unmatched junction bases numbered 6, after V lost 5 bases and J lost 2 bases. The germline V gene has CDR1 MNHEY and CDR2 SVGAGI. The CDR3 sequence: CASSTGQGYTDTQYF. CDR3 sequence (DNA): TGTGCCAGCAGTACCGGACAGGGCTACACAGATACGCAGTATTTT.

The CDR3 nucleotides read TGTGCCAGTAGTGCCACTAATCAGCCCCAGCATTTT. Encoded protein: CASSATNQPQHF. This chain links TRBV19 with TRBJ1-5, with D hard to call. V was trimmed by 5 bases and J by 4 bases, leaving 6 bases between them. This CDR3 spans 12 amino acids. Germline values: CDR1 LNHDA, CDR2 SQIVND (reference sequence).

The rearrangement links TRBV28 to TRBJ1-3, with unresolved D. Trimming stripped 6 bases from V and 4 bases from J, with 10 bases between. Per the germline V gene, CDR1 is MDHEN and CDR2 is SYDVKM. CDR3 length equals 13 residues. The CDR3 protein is CASSFSSGNTIYF. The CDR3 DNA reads TGTGCCAGCAGCTTCAGTTCCGGAAACACCATATATTTT.

CDR3 sequence reads: CASSRDRTNTEAFF. The CDR3 DNA reads TGTGCCAGCAGTCGGGACAGGACGAACACTGAAGCTTTCTTT. The gene calls are TRBV6-6 and TRBJ1-1, with 8 bases identical to TRBD1. There are 14 residues in the CDR3. With 5 bases clipped from V and 1 base from J, the junction kept 3 bases outside the gene matches. The germline V gene has CDR1 MNHNY and CDR2 SVGAGI (reference sequence).

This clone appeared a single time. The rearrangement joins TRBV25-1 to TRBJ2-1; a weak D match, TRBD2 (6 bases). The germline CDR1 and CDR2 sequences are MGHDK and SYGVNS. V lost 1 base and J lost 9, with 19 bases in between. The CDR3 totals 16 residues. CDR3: CASSEFGTSSHVEQFF. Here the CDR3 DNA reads TGTGCCAGCAGTGAATTTGGAACTAGCAGCCATGTTGAGCAGTTCTTC.

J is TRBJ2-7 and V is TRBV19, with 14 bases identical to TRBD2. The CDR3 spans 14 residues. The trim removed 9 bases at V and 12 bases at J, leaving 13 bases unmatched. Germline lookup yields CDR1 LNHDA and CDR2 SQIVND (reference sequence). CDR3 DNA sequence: TGTGCCAGCTCCACGGGACTAGCGGGAGTTAGGCCGTACTTC. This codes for CASSTGLAGVRPYF.

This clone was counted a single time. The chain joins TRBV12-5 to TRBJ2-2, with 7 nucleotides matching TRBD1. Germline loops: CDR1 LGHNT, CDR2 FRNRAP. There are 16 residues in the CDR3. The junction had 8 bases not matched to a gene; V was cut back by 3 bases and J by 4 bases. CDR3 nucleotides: TGTGCTAGTGGTTTCCAAACAGGGGTCGGCACCGGGGAGCTGTTTTTT. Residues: CASGFQTGVGTGELFF. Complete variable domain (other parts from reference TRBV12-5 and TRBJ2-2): DARVTQTPRHKVTEMGQEVTMRCQPILGHNTVFWYRQTMMQGLELLAYFRNRAPLDDSGMPKDRFSAEMPDATLATLKIQPSEPRDSAVYFCASGFQTGVGTGELFFGEGSRLTVL.

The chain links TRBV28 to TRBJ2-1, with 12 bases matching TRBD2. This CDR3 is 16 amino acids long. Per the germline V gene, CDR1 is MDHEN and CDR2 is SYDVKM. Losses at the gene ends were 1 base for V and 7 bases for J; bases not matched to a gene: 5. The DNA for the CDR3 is TGTGCCAGCAGTTTATCCGGGACTAGCGGGTCGAATGAGCAGTTCTTC. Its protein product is CASSLSGTSGSNEQFF.

CDR3 sequence (DNA): TGTGCCAGCAGCCCCAGCGGGTCCGACGAGCAGTACTTC. It codes for CASSPSGSDEQYF. The V gene is TRBV5-4, the J gene TRBJ2-7, with D perhaps matching TRBD2 (6 bases). This CDR3 is 13 amino acids long. The germline CDR1 and CDR2 sequences are SGHNT and YYREEE (reference sequence). The V and J ends lost 4 bases and 5 bases respectively, with 13 bases between them.